The text below deals with one T cell receptor (beta chain). This CDR3 region has 15 residues. The V segment lost 4 bases and the J segment 9 bases; nucleotides outside the gene matches: 6. The germline V gene has CDR1 SGDLS and CDR2 YYNGEE. Amplified TCR beta CDR3 regions came from RNA transcripts. RT-PCR in the first round (using the HTBI primer set) targeted the TCR CDR3. TCRdb re-derived calls from the multiplex PCR reads in MiXCR, one entry per CDR3 protein. The sample lists under 300,000 distinct CDR3 sequences, 20% to 25% occurring once. The data were taken from a study of T cells in Graves' hyperthyroidism and ophthalmopathy.

This sequence was found in a man aged 30 to 39 with Graves' ophthalmopathy. The sequenced sample was blood. This chain connects TRBV9 to TRBJ1-6, with 11 bases fitting TRBD1. The CDR3 here is CASSFTGTGGSPLHF. CDR3 nucleotide sequence: TGTGCCAGCAGCTTTACCGGGACAGGGGGTTCACCCCTCCACTTT.